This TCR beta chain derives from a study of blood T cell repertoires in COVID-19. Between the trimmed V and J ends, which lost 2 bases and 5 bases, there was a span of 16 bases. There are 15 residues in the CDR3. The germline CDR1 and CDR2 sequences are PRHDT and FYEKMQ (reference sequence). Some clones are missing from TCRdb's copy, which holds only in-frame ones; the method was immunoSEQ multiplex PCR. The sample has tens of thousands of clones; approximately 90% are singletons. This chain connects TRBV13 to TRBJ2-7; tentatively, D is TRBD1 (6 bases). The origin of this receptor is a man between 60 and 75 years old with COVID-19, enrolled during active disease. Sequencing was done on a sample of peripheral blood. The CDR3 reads CASSLSQGKIDEQYF. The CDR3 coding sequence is TGTGCCAGCAGCTTAAGTCAGGGGAAGATCGACGAGCAGTACTTC.